This T cell receptor (beta chain) is drawn from a study of T-cell memory formation after mild COVID-19 (dated by TCRdb to the early 2020s). General notes on the study: TCR sequence clusters from the two donors were largely donor specific. T-cell clones expanding and contracting after mild COVID-19 in a couple of donors were tracked by longitudinal TCRalpha and TCRbeta repertoire sequencing. Two young, previously healthy adult volunteers, one female and one male, were included in the cohort. What the authors observed across the whole study: Clones contracting from day 15 to 85 had balanced CD4/CD8 phenotypes, while a second wave expanding from day 15 to 37 was biased towards CD4+. Only two mild cases were covered in the study, and larger cohorts including severe cases with pre-infection samples were considered necessary. Some responding clones were found in pre-infection memory, which suggests that pre-existing cross-reactive memory T cells took part in the SARS-CoV-2 response. SARS-CoV-2 specificity was not confirmed for the second-wave clones peaking on day 37. Contracting CD4+ clones appeared mostly in the CM and EM memory subsets, whereas CD8+ clones were enriched in EMRA.

Notes on this clonotype: Its antigen remains unidentified. Nothing much larger sits one base from this clone, and base qualities are not available.

Ficoll-Paque density gradient centrifugation was used to isolate PBMCs. Germline trimming: 6 bases from V, 2 bases from J; junction bases outside gene matches: 8. Looking up the germline V gene yields CDR1 ENHRY and CDR2 SYGVKD. The CDR3 starts with the cysteine, ends with the phenylalanine, and has 15 residues. Only CDR3 DNA is held: 45 bases, read in frame from base 1. The sequencer was an Illumina NovaSeq 6000. Using 5'RACE with constant-segment primers, TCRalpha and TCRbeta cDNA libraries were constructed, with sample barcodes and unique molecular identifiers added in the process. Trizol reagent was used to extract RNA from every sample. Library amplification was performed in two PCR steps, and a second sample barcode and Illumina TruSeq adapters were introduced in the second step. Sequencing of the libraries was done on an Illumina NovaSeq, producing 2 x 150 bp paired-end reads. The authors' analysis ran thus. With migec v1.2.7, reads were demultiplexed and then collapsed into UMI-guided consensus sequences. Using mixcr v2.1.11, the UMI consensuses were aligned to TRA and TRB V and J templates and assembled into clonotypes. Clonotypes were classified as expanded or contracted when called significant by both edgeR and NoisET, with noise models trained on biological replicates. For edgeR calls, a false discovery rate-adjusted p below 0.01 and a log2 fold-change threshold of 1 were applied. As an exploratory analysis of dynamics, PCA with hierarchical clustering was applied to max-normalized trajectories of the 1000 most abundant clonotypes. Separately sequenced CD4+ and CD8+ repertoires were used to assign a CD4 or CD8 phenotype to each responding clone. Through fastp at Q25 and MiXCR, TCRdb rebuilt clones from the public reads, retaining in-frame beta chains. Duplicate CDR3 protein sequences are folded into a single record with the most common DNA and genes. The V and J calls, along with clone size, are taken from TCRdb and not from the paper's own processing. The table for this sample lists about 430,000 distinct CDR3 sequences; less than 25% of them were counted only once. Of the sample, around 9% falls within the top ten clones.

Material for sequencing was PBMCs or a T cell subset sorted from them (not recorded which). This chain is built from TRBV10-3 and TRBJ2-7; TRBD2 aligns with 9 central bases. This clonotype was obtained from an adult woman who had mild COVID-19 (a few samples of this study predate the infection). The sample titles of this study are shuffled in the database, so cell type and time point are left out; the donor was told from shared clones. The CDR3 protein: CAISAETSGPYEQYF. The nucleotide sequence reads TGTGCCATCAGCGCCGAGACTAGCGGTCCCTACGAGCAGTACTTC.